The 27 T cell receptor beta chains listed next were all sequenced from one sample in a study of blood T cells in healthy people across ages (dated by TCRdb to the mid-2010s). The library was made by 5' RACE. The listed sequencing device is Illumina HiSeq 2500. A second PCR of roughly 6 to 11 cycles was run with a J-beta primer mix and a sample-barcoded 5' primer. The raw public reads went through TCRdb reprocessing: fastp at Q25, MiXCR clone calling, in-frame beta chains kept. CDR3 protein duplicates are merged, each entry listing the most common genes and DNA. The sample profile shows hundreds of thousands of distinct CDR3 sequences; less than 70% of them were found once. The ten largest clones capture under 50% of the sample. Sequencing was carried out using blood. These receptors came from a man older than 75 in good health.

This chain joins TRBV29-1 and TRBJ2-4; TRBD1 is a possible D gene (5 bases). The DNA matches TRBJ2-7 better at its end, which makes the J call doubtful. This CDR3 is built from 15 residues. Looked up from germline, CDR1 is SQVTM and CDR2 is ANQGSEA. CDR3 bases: TGCAGCGTAGGACCCTTGGACCAGGGATCCCACGAGCAGTACTTC. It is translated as CSVGPLDQGSHEQYF.

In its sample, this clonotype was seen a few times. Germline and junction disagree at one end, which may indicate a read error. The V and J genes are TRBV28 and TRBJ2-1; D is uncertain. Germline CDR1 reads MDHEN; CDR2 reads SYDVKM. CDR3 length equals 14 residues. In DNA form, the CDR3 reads TGCGCAAGCGTCGGAGAAAGAAGGGTTAATGAGCAGTTCTTC. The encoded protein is CASVGERRVNEQFF.

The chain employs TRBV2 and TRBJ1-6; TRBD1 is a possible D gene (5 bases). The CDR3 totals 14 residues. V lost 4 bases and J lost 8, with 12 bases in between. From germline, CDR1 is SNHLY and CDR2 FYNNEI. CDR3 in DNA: TGTGCCAGCAGTGTGACCCGAGGGGATTCACCCCTCCACTTT. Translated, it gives CASSVTRGDSPLHF.

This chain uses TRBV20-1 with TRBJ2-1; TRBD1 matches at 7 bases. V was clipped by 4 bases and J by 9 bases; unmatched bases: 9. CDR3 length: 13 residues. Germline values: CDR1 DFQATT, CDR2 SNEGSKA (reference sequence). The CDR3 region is CSANPGGGGEQFF. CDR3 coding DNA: TGCAGTGCTAATCCAGGGGGTGGGGGTGAGCAGTTCTTC.

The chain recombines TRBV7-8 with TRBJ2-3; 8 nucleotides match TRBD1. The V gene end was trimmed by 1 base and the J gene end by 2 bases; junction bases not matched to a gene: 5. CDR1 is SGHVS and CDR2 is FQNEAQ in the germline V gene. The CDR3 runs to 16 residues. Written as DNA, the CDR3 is TGTGCCAGCAGCTTAGGGTCTCAGGGGGCCACAGATACGCAGTATTTT. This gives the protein CASSLGSQGATDTQYF.

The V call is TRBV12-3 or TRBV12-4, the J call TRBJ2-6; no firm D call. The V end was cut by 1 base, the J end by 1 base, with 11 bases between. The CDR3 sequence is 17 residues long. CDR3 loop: CASSLVVGVSGANVLTF. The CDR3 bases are TGTGCCAGCAGTTTAGTGGTCGGCGTATCTGGGGCCAACGTCCTGACTTTC.

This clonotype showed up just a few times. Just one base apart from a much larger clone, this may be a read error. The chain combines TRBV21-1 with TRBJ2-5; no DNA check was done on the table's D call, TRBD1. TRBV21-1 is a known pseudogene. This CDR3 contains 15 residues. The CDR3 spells CASSCPGPRLETQYF. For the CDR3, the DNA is TGTGCCAGCAGCTGCCCCGGGCCTCGGCTGGAGACCCAGTACTTC.

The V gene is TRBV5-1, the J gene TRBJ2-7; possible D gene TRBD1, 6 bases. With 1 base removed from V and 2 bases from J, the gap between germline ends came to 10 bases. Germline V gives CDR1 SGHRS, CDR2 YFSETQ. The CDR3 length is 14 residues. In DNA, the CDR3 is TGCGCCAGCAGCTTGTTACAGGGACCCTACGAGCAGTACTTC. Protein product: CASSLLQGPYEQYF.

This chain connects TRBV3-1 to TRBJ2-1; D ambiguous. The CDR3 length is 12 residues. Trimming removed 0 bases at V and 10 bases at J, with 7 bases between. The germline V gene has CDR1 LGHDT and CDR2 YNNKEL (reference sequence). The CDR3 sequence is CASSQDREEQFF. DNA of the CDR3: TGTGCCAGCAGCCAAGATCGAGAAGAGCAGTTCTTC.

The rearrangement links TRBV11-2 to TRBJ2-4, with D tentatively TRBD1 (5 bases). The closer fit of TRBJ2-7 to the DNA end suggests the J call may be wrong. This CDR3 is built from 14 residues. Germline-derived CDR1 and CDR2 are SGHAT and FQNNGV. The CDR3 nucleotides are TGTGCCAGCAGCCACACCAAGGGGCCTTACGAGCAGTACTTC. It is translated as CASSHTKGPYEQYF.

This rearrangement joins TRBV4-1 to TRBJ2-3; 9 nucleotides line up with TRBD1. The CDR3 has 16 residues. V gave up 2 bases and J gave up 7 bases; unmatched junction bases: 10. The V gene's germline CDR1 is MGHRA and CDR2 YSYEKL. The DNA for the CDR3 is TGCGCCAGCAGCCAACCCGGGACAGGGAAAAGGAATACGCAGTATTTT. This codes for CASSQPGTGKRNTQYF.

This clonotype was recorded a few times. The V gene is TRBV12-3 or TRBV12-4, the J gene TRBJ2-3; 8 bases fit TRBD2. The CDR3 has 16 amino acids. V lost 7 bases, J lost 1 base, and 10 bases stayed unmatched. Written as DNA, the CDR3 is TGTGCCAGCACCTTTTCTCTAGCGGGTCGCACAGATACGCAGTATTTT. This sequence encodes CASTFSLAGRTDTQYF.

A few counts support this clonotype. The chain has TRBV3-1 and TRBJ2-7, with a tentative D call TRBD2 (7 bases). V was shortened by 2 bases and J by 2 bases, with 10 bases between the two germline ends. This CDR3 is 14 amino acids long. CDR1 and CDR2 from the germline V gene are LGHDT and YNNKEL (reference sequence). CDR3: CASSQSGGTYEQYF. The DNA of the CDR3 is TGTGCCAGCAGCCAATCGGGGGGCACCTACGAGCAGTACTTC.

For the CDR3, the DNA is TGCGCCAGCAGCTTGGATGGGGGGTCGGGAGTGCAGTACTTC. It yields the protein CASSLDGGSGVQYF. This chain links TRBV5-1 with TRBJ2-4; possible D gene TRBD2, 6 bases. The CDR3 consists of 14 residues. Trimming left V 0 bases short and J 13 bases short, with 17 bases between. The germline gives CDR1 SGHRS, CDR2 YFSETQ.

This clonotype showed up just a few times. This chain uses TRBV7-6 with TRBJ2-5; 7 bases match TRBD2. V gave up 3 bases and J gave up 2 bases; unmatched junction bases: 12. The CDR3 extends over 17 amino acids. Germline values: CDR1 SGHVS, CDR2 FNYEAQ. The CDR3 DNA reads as TGTGCCAGCAGCTTGCAGCAGACTAGCACAATACAAGAGACCCAGTACTTC. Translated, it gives CASSLQQTSTIQETQYF.

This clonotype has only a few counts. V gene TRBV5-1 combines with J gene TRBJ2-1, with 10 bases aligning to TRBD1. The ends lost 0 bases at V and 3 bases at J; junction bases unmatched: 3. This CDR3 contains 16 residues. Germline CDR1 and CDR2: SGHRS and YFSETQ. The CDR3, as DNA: TGCGCCAGCAGCTTGGGTGGGACAGGGGACTACAATGAGCAGTTCTTC. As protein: CASSLGGTGDYNEQFF. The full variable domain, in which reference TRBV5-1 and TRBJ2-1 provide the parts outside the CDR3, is KAGVTQTPRYLIKTRGQQVTLSCSPISGHRSVSWYQQTPGQGLQFLFEYFSETQRNKGNFPGRFSGRQFSNSRSEMNVSTLELGDSALYLCASSLGGTGDYNEQFFGPGTRLTVL.

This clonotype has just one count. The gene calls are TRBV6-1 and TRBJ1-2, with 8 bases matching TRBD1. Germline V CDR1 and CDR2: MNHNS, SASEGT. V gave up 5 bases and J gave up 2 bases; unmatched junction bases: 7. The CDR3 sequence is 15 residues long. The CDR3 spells CASSSRTGINYGYTF. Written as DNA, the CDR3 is TGTGCCAGCAGTTCCCGGACAGGGATAAACTATGGCTACACCTTC.

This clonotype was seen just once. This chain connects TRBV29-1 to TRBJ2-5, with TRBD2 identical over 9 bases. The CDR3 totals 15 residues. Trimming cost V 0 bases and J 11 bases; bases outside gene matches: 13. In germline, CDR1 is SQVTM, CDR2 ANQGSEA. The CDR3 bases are TGCAGCGTTGAAGAGGGCGGGAGGGGAGGCAATGAGCAGTACTTC. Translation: CSVEEGGRGGNEQYF.

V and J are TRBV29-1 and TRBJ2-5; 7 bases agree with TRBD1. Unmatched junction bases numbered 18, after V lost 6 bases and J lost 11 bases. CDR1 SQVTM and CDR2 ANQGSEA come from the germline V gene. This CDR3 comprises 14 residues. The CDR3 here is CSVKTGYRYNEQYF. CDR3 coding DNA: TGCAGCGTCAAGACAGGGTATCGCTACAATGAGCAGTACTTC. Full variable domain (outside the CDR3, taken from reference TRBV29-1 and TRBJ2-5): SAVISQKPSRDICQRGTSLTIQCQVDSQVTMMFWYRQQPGQSLTLIATANQGSEATYESGFVIDKFPISRPNLTFSTLTVSNMSPEDSSIYLCSVKTGYRYNEQYFGPGTRLLVL.

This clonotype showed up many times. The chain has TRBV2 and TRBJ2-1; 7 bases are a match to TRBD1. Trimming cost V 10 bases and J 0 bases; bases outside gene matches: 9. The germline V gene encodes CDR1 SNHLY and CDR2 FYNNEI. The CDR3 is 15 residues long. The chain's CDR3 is CANFGTESSYNEQFF. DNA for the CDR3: TGTGCCAACTTCGGGACAGAGAGCTCCTACAATGAGCAGTTCTTC.

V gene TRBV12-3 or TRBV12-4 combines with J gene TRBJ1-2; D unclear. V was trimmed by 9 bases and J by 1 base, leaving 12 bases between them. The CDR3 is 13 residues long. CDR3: CASYLGFNYGYTF. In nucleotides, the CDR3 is TGTGCCAGTTACCTGGGGTTTAACTATGGCTACACCTTC.

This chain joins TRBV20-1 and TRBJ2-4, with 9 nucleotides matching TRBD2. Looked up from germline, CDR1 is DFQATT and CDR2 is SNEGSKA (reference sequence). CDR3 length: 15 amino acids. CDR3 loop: CLAVGGRAAKNIQYF. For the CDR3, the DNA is TGCCTAGCGGTGGGCGGGAGGGCCGCCAAAAACATTCAGTACTTC.

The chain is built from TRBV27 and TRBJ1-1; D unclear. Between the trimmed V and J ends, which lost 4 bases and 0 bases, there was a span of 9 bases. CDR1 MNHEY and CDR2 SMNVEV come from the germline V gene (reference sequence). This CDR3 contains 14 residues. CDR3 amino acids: CASSSPPMNTEAFF. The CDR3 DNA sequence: TGTGCCAGCAGTTCCCCCCCTATGAACACTGAAGCTTTCTTT.

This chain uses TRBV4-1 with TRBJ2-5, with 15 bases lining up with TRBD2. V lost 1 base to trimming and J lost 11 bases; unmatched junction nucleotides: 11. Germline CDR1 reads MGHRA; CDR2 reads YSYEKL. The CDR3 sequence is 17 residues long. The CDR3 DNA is TGCGCCAGCAGCCAAGGGGGACTAGCGGGAGGTTGGAATGAGCAGTACTTC. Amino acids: CASSQGGLAGGWNEQYF.

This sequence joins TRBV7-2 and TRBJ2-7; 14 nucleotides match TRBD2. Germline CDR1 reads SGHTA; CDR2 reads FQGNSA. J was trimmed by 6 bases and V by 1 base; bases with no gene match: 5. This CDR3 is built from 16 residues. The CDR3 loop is CASSLEGTSGSTEQYF. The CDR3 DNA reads TGTGCCAGCAGCTTAGAAGGGACTAGCGGGAGCACCGAGCAGTACTTC.

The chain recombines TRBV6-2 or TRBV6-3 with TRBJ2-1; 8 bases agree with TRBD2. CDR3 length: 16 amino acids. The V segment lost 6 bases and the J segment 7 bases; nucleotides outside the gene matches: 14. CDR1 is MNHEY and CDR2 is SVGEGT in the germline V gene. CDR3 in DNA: TGTGCCAGCAGCACCAATCCGGGACTAGTTAAGAATGAGCAGTTCTTC. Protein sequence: CASSTNPGLVKNEQFF.

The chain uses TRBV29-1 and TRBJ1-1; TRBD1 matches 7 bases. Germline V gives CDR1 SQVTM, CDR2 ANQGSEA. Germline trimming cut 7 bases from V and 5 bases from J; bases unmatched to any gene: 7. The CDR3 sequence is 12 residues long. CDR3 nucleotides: TGCAGCGCCCAGGGGGTAATAACTGAAGCTTTCTTT. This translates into CSAQGVITEAFF.